This entry is about one T cell receptor beta chain. The sample originates from a study of blood T cell repertoires in COVID-19. Study in general: Sites across the United States, Italy and Spain contributed samples from acute and convalescent COVID-19.

Participants' own reports of clinical history determined their cohort assignment. Clones were sequenced by immunoSEQ multiplex PCR, and TCRdb holds only the in-frame ones, with some missing. Of about 200,000 clones detected, 86% appear once; the ten largest clones hold 5.6%. The CDR3 has 12 amino acids. V was clipped by 5 bases and J by 9 bases, with 11 bases between them. The germline gives CDR1 MNHEY, CDR2 SVGAGI. This TCR was sampled from a man aged 35-49 years with acute COVID-19. Specimen: PBMCs or T cells enriched from blood (not recorded which). V and J are TRBV6-5 and TRBJ1-5; D not resolved. CDR3 in amino acids: CASSREVWPQHF. The CDR3, as DNA: TGTGCCAGCAGTCGGGAGGTATGGCCCCAGCATTTT.